This T cell receptor beta chain was documented in a study of technical replicates of blood from a handful of donors (dated by TCRdb to 2016 to 2017). The receptor library was made with the immunoSEQ multiplex PCR assay. TCRdb provides this immuneACCESS table in a form limited to in-frame rearrangements. Some clones are lacking; in checked studies, under half of them reflect an unresolved V gene, and why the rest are absent is not known. This sample comprises 80,000 or so clones, around 95% of them detected only once. 0.35% to 0.45% of the sample is held by the ten biggest clonotypes. As concerns this clone: Its target antigen remains unknown. No much larger clonotype is one base removed from it; base qualities were not supplied.

At the junction V is shortened by 0 bases and J by 1 base, with 11 bases in between. CDR3 length: 16 amino acids, cysteine to phenylalanine. The entry retains the CDR3 DNA only, 48 bases that are in frame from base 1. The germline V gene encodes CDR1 SGHRS and CDR2 YFSETQ. This TCR came from a human donor in good health. Sequencing was done on a sample of T cells isolated from PBMCs. In this chain, TRBV5-1 is recombined with TRBJ2-1; possibly the D gene is TRBD2, per 5 matching bases. At the DNA level, the sequence is TGCGCCAGCAGCTTGGAGCCAGGAGGTTCCTACAATGAGCAGTTCTTC. The resulting protein is CASSLEPGGSYNEQFF.